This T cell receptor beta chain was sequenced during a study of cytomegalovirus exposure and HLA in healthy donors. Sequencing used immunoSEQ multiplex PCR; TCRdb keeps in-frame clones, though not all of them. The sample carries over 150,000 clones, roughly 84% recorded once. This clone has more than one count but fewer than ten. Its antigen is unknown. This CDR3 region has 13 residues. The V segment lost 3 bases and the J segment 4 bases; nucleotides outside the gene matches: 2. Germline CDR1 and CDR2: SGHDT and YYEEEE. The study's findings and limits: Using the classifier, cytomegalovirus status was reportedly diagnosed with high specificity and sensitivity. Three of the chains that were CMV-associated were confirmed in vitro to be specific for CMV antigens. Despite most TCR sequences being rare, some public TCRs occurred in many donors.

The specimen sequenced was PBMCs. This TCR came from a young woman in good health and CMV-seropositive. The gene calls are TRBV5-6 and TRBJ1-2; TRBD1 agrees at 8 bases. CDR3 in amino acids: CASSSGQGYGYTF. In DNA, the CDR3 is TGTGCCAGCAGCTCCGGACAGGGCTATGGCTACACCTTC.